The 10 T cell receptor beta chains listed next were all sequenced from one sample in a study of blood T cell repertoires in COVID-19. The protocol was immunoSEQ multiplex PCR, while the TCRdb copy is restricted to in-frame clones and leaves out a portion. The sample consists of 200,000 to 300,000 clones, around 90% of them appearing once. Sequenced: peripheral blood. The receptors here all came from a woman in her fifties or sixties with COVID-19, enrolled during active disease.

A few counts support this clone. The chain joins TRBV18 to TRBJ1-1; 8 positions agree with TRBD1. CDR1 is KGHSH and CDR2 is LQKENI in the germline V gene. CDR3 length: 15 amino acids. After removal of 4 bases from V and 3 bases from J, the junction contained 7 bases not matched to a gene. The CDR3 loop reads CASSQAGGADTEAFF. The CDR3 DNA is TGTGCCAGCTCACAAGCAGGGGGCGCGGACACTGAAGCTTTCTTT.

The V gene is TRBV6-6, the J gene TRBJ1-6; D unresolved. The ends were cut back, 7 bases at V and 12 bases at J, with 13 bases in the middle. The CDR3 is 12 residues long. The germline V gene encodes CDR1 MNHNY and CDR2 SVGAGI (reference sequence). DNA of the CDR3: TGTGCCAGCACCACGCCCCCGGGACCCCTCCACTTT. Its protein is CASTTPPGPLHF.

The CDR3 here is CASSLSRVTGELFF. CDR3 in DNA: TGTGCCAGCAGTCTCTCGCGGGTCACCGGGGAGCTGTTTTTT. The J gene is TRBJ2-2, the V gene TRBV9, with D possibly TRBD2 on 5 matching bases. Trimming removed 5 bases at V and 4 bases at J, with 12 bases between. Germline V gene lookup returns CDR1 SGDLS and CDR2 YYNGEE. The CDR3 totals 14 residues.

V is TRBV7-2 and J is TRBJ2-3, with D perhaps matching TRBD2 (6 bases). The CDR3 has 15 residues. CDR1 and CDR2 from the germline V gene are SGHTA and FQGNSA. Trimming removed 5 bases at V and 7 bases at J, with 19 bases between. CDR3: CASSPPGRDLHTQYF. The CDR3 bases are TGTGCCAGCAGCCCACCGGGACGGGACTTACATACGCAGTATTTT.

The CDR3 coding sequence is TGTGCCAGCAGTAACTCGGACAGGGCAGTGCAGCCCCAGCATTTT. This encodes CASSNSDRAVQPQHF. The chain has TRBV27 and TRBJ1-5; 8 bases agree with TRBD1. Germline lookup yields CDR1 MNHEY and CDR2 SMNVEV (reference sequence). V dropped 5 bases and J dropped 7; count of bases not matched to a gene: 10. The CDR3 runs 15 residues.

This chain uses TRBV15 with TRBJ2-7; 13 nucleotides align to TRBD2. The CDR3 runs 18 residues. With V trimmed by 0 bases and J by 2 bases, 7 bases remained unmatched. CDR1 is LNHNV, CDR2 YYDKDF, per germline (reference sequence). The CDR3 nucleotides read TGTGCCACCAGCAGAGAGACTAGCGGGAGGTTGCCCCCCTACGAGCAGTACTTC. Protein: CATSRETSGRLPPYEQYF.

V gene TRBV12-1 combines with J gene TRBJ2-2; TRBD1 is taken as the D call from the table, unchecked against the DNA. TRBV12-1 is a recognized pseudogene. The CDR3 totals 21 residues. This chain's CDR3 is CASSFSELGQETTGDTGELFF. CDR3 nucleotide sequence: TGTGCCAGCAGCTTTTCCGAACTGGGACAGGAGACTACGGGAGACACCGGGGAGCTGTTTTTT.

This chain links TRBV19 with TRBJ1-5, with D possibly being TRBD1 (6 bases). V dropped 6 bases and J dropped 4 bases, with 10 bases sitting between them. The CDR3 contains 13 residues. Germline values: CDR1 LNHDA, CDR2 SQIVND (reference sequence). DNA of the CDR3: TGTGCCAGTAGGGATACAGGGAATCAGCCCCAGCATTTT. Protein: CASRDTGNQPQHF.

J is TRBJ1-4 and V is TRBV4-3; D is possibly TRBD1 (6 bases). The CDR3 contains 15 residues. V was pared by 1 base and J by 10 bases, with 16 bases between. Germline-derived CDR1 and CDR2 are LGHNA and YSLEER. CDR3: CASSQGVTGPRKLFF. In DNA, the CDR3 is TGCGCCAGCAGCCAAGGGGTGACAGGTCCCAGAAAACTGTTTTTT.

This chain joins TRBV28 and TRBJ2-6; possibly TRBD1 for D (5 bases). CDR3 length: 18 residues. Trimming took off 2 bases at V and 0 bases at J, with 14 bases between the two ends. CDR1 is MDHEN, CDR2 SYDVKM, per germline. The CDR3 DNA is TGTGCCAGCAGTTTACGGGCAGGGTCAAGCTCTGGGGCCAACGTCCTGACTTTC. Protein product: CASSLRAGSSSGANVLTF.